This T cell receptor (beta chain) appears in the sequencing data of a study of T and B cells in COVID-19 patients. Overall study: Median age was approximately 33 years in the recovered cohort and around 62 years in the active-infection cohort. Study observations and caveats: Of about 2,300 TCR clusters found only in the recovered cohort, 31 had low generation probability.

By frequency in the sample, this clonotype is medium-sized. Its antigen is not identified. BIOMED2 TRB-A/B primer pools were used in multiplex TRB PCR. MiXCR, run by TCRdb on the multiplex PCR reads, gives a single entry per CDR3 protein. Here the sample spans 5,500 to 8,500 distinct CDR3 sequences, about 22% being singletons. Each TRB amplification used 250-500 ng of genomic DNA from blood. From germline, CDR1 is LNHDA and CDR2 SQIVND (reference sequence). J lost 1 base, V lost 6 bases, and 5 bases had no gene match. This CDR3 contains 17 residues. The clonotype originates from a human donor who had recovered from COVID-19. The rearrangement uses TRBV19 and TRBJ2-6; 11 bases agree with TRBD1. Sequencing was done on a sample of blood. This CDR3 reads CASSPWDRGSGANVLTF. In nucleotides, the CDR3 is TGTGCCAGTAGCCCCTGGGACAGGGGGTCTGGGGCCAACGTCCTGACTTTC.